The 5 T cell receptor beta chains in this list originate from one sample, sequenced in a study of T-cell memory formation after mild COVID-19. Using its own MiXCR run on the 5' RACE reads, TCRdb lists one record per CDR3 protein. The sample has 250,000 to 350,000 distinct CDR3 sequences, 15% to 20% seen once. Source material: PBMCs or a T cell subset sorted from them (not recorded which). The receptors here all came from a man between 18 and 35 years old who had mild COVID-19 (a few samples of this study predate the infection). Cell type and time point are not known.

The chain employs TRBV4-3 and TRBJ2-1; D may be TRBD1 (6 bases). This CDR3 is built from 18 residues. Per the germline V gene, CDR1 is LGHNA and CDR2 is YSLEER. Trimming took off 3 bases at V and 1 base at J, with 19 bases between the two ends. Here the CDR3 DNA reads TGCGCCAGCAGCCAGGCCCGTTGGGGGCTTTTGTCCTACAATGAGCAGTTCTTC. It is translated as CASSQARWGLLSYNEQFF.

This clonotype has a handful of counts. The rearrangement links TRBV5-1 to TRBJ2-2, with D perhaps TRBD1 (5 bases). The CDR3 is 15 amino acids. Trimming left V 4 bases short and J 5 bases short, with 15 bases between. The germline V gene encodes CDR1 SGHRS and CDR2 YFSETQ. The CDR3 region has the DNA TGCGCCAGCAGCCGACTGGGCAGGGCAACCGGGGAGCTGTTTTTT. This codes for CASSRLGRATGELFF.

This chain uses TRBV15 with TRBJ2-5; tentatively, D is TRBD1 (5 bases). The germline V and J ends were trimmed by 1 base and 2 bases, with 14 bases remaining between them. Per the germline V gene, CDR1 is LNHNV and CDR2 is YYDKDF (reference sequence). This CDR3 is 16 amino acids long. In DNA form, the CDR3 reads TGTGCCACCAGCAGAGGGGTAGTCGGACATCAAGAGACCCAGTACTTC. Its protein is CATSRGVVGHQETQYF.

This clonotype was detected a few times. The CDR3 reads CASSDGGWRPYEQYF. CDR3 DNA sequence: TGTGCCAGCAGTGACGGGGGTTGGAGGCCCTACGAGCAGTACTTC. This sequence joins TRBV5-4 and TRBJ2-7; D possibly corresponds to TRBD2 (6 bases). Per the germline V gene, CDR1 is SGHNT and CDR2 is YYREEE (reference sequence). The CDR3 has 15 residues. Trimming removed 5 bases from V and 2 bases from J, with 17 bases in between.

This clonotype turned up a few times. This chain joins TRBV27 and TRBJ1-1; 7 bases are a match to TRBD1. The CDR3 covers 15 residues. The germline V gene has CDR1 MNHEY and CDR2 SMNVEV (reference sequence). With 5 bases clipped from V and 4 bases from J, the junction kept 10 bases outside the gene matches. The CDR3, as DNA: TGTGCCAGCAGTGCCCCGGAGGGGGCTAGCACTGAAGCTTTCTTT. The encoded protein is CASSAPEGASTEAFF.